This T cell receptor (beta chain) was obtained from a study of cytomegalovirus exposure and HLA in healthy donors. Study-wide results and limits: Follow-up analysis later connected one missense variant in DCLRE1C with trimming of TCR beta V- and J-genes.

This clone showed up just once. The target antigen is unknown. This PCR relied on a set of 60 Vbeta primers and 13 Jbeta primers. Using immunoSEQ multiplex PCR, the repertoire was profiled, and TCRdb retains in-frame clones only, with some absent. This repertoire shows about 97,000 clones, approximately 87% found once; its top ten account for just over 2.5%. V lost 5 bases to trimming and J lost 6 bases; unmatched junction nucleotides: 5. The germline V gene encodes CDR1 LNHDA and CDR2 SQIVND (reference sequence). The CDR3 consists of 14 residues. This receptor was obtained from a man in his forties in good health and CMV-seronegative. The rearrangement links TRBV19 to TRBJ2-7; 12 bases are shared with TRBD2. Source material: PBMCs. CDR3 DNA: TGTGCCAGTAGTTCACTAGCGGGGGGTCGCGAGCAGTACTTC. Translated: CASSSLAGGREQYF.